The entry below describes one T cell receptor (beta chain). Which antigen it targets is not known. No clone much larger than this one lies a single base away; base qualities are absent. The data belong to a study of Tregs in tolerant kidney transplant recipients (dated by TCRdb to the late 2010s). As for the study more broadly: The study used TCRbeta sequencing to identify donor-specific regulatory T cells before combined kidney and bone marrow transplantation, then tracked those cells after transplant. Several methods of expanding Tregs specific for an allogeneic donor were compared by TCRbeta repertoire sequencing in a few healthy controls. Beyond this particular receptor, the publication reports: Although technical replication error seemed to be minimal, the question of biological reproducibility was not addressed directly. Because the study included only a small number of patients, the results must be confirmed in larger populations and under other immunosuppression protocols. Expanding Tregs with activated donor B cells appeared to identify the most biologically relevant and donor-specific TCRbeta repertoire.

The trim is 1 base for V and 2 bases for J, with a gap of 11 bases between the germline ends. From a lookup of the germline V gene, CDR1 and CDR2 are SGHTA and FQGNSA. Measured from the cysteine to the phenylalanine, the CDR3 is 15 residues long. Of the read, only the CDR3 DNA is kept; its 45 bases are in frame from base 1. Thawed PBMCs were FACS-sorted into unstimulated Tregs (CD4+CD25+CD127-), CD4+ non-Tregs (CD4+CD25-), CD4 cells and CD8 cells. Healthy control blood was obtained either as purchased buffy coats or from healthy volunteers. Healthy control blood was processed to PBMCs with a Ficoll density gradient and then cryopreserved, whereas patient PBMCs were collected both before and after transplant. For TCRbeta CDR3 sequencing, genomic DNA from the sorted cells was extracted using the QIAGEN DNeasy Blood and Tissue Kit. Through immunoSEQ, high-throughput TCRbeta CDR3 sequencing was done commercially, including PCR amplification with internal controls and bias correction. Concerning the study's data processing: A unique productive TCRbeta sequence was defined by the CDR3 nucleotide sequence when primers matched, and otherwise by the CDR3 amino acid sequence together with the Vbeta and Jbeta genes. To correct sorting error, sequences shared between sorted populations at a frequency ratio of 2:1 or less were removed; the rest were assigned to the higher population. Sequences were defined as donor-reactive when expanded at least 5-fold in CFSE-low cells versus unstimulated cells and present at a frequency of at least 0.01% in CFSE-low cells. Repertoire divergence was quantified by Jensen-Shannon divergence using the top 100 TCRbeta sequences ranked by frequency. For samples with multiple sequencing runs, sorting error was corrected separately for each run before the runs were pooled. TCRdb re-hosts the immuneACCESS table, in-frame sequences only. Its copies lack some clones; in the studies checked, an unresolved V gene accounts for under half of them, and the cause for the rest is not known. For V, J and clone size, that table is used; D and trimming come from the DNA. For this sample there are roughly 120,000 clones; roughly 93% appear just once. The biggest ten clones account for roughly 0.63% of the sample.

This TCR was sampled from a human donor in good health. The specimen was CD4+ T cells from blood. The rearranged chain carries TRBV7-2 and TRBJ1-2, with the D gene too uncertain to name. The nucleotide sequence is TGTGCCAGCAGCTTAGAAGGGCGCAGGAACTATGGCTACACCTTC. This encodes CASSLEGRRNYGYTF.